One sample yielded the 18 T cell receptor beta chains listed below, sequenced in a study of shared T cell receptors in the human thymus. Data came from immunoSEQ multiplex PCR; TCRdb stores just in-frame clones and leaves some out. The data contain hundreds of thousands of clones, more than 85% of them singletons. Specimen: thymocytes. Receptors originate from a human donor.

CDR3 protein: CASSFGQIGNYGYTF. The CDR3 DNA reads TGTGCCAGCAGTTTCGGACAGATTGGAAACTATGGCTACACCTTC. This rearrangement joins TRBV27 to TRBJ1-2; D possibly corresponds to TRBD1 (6 bases). The V and J ends lost 3 bases and 2 bases respectively, with 13 bases between them. The germline CDR1 and CDR2 sequences are MNHEY and SMNVEV (reference sequence). The CDR3 runs 15 residues.

V is TRBV29-1 and J is TRBJ2-3; 7 nucleotides align to TRBD2. The CDR3 covers 15 residues. The trim removed 0 bases at V and 5 bases at J, leaving 8 bases unmatched. Germline V gene sequence: CDR1 SQVTM, CDR2 ANQGSEA. In DNA, the CDR3 is TGCAGCGTTGAAGATGCGGCGGGAGATGTAGATACGCAGTATTTT. Translating it yields CSVEDAAGDVDTQYF.

The rearrangement uses TRBV27 and TRBJ2-7, with 8 nucleotides matching TRBD2. The CDR3 loop spans 15 amino acids. Germline trimming cut 2 bases from V and 5 bases from J; bases unmatched to any gene: 8. Germline V gene sequence: CDR1 MNHEY, CDR2 SMNVEV (reference sequence). The CDR3 sequence is CASSLSREGLDEQYF. The DNA of the CDR3 is TGTGCCAGCAGTTTAAGTCGGGAGGGCCTCGACGAGCAGTACTTC.

The V and J genes are TRBV5-1 and TRBJ1-6; the D is unclear. The germline gives CDR1 SGHRS, CDR2 YFSETQ. The germline V and J ends were trimmed by 5 bases and 1 base, with 13 bases remaining between them. This CDR3 is 16 amino acids long. As DNA, the CDR3 is TGCGCCAGCAGTCACGGGCCCGGTTCCTATAATTCACCCCTCCACTTT. Translation: CASSHGPGSYNSPLHF.

Only one count was recorded for this clone. The V gene is TRBV30, the J gene TRBJ2-7, with a tentative D call TRBD2 (6 bases). Germline V gene sequence: CDR1 GTSNPN, CDR2 SVGIG (reference sequence). CDR3 size: 13 residues. The CDR3 nucleotides are TGTGCTTCTCGGGAGCGGGTGGCTCGCGAGCAGTACTTC. It yields the protein CASRERVAREQYF.

V and J are TRBV27 and TRBJ1-1; D call uncertain. Germline lookup yields CDR1 MNHEY and CDR2 SMNVEV (reference sequence). Deletions cut 5 bases from V and 0 bases from J, with 16 bases between. CDR3 size: 16 residues. The CDR3 here is CASSPRLPEVNTEAFF. The DNA for the CDR3 is TGTGCCAGCAGTCCACGCCTCCCAGAGGTGAACACTGAAGCTTTCTTT.

The chain uses TRBV30 and TRBJ2-3; D remains ambiguous. This CDR3 is 14 amino acids long. Germline lookup yields CDR1 GTSNPN and CDR2 SVGIG (reference sequence). V was pared by 4 bases and J by 3 bases, with 14 bases between. Written as DNA, the CDR3 is TGTGCCTGGAAAATGGTGGGTTCTACAGATACGCAGTATTTT. It is translated as CAWKMVGSTDTQYF. Full variable domain (remainder filled in from reference TRBV30 and TRBJ2-3): SQTIHQWPATLVQPVGSPLSLECTVEGTSNPNLYWYRQAAGRGLQLLFYSVGIGQISSEVPQNLSASRPQDRQFILSSKKLLLSDSGFYLCAWKMVGSTDTQYFGPGTRLTVL.

The chain recombines TRBV2 with TRBJ2-7; no definite D call. CDR1 and CDR2 (germline): SNHLY, FYNNEI. With 8 bases removed from V and 4 bases from J, the gap between germline ends came to 18 bases. CDR3 length: 14 amino acids. CDR3 in amino acids: CASPRIGGSYEQYF. CDR3 in DNA: TGTGCCAGCCCCAGAATCGGCGGAAGTTACGAGCAGTACTTC.

The rearrangement joins TRBV2 to TRBJ2-4; possibly TRBD2 for D (5 bases). This CDR3 contains 16 residues. V lost 4 bases and J lost 0, with 13 bases in between. Germline V lookup: CDR1 SNHLY, CDR2 FYNNEI. This chain's CDR3 is CASSGASPIAKNIQYF. The CDR3 DNA reads TGTGCCAGCAGTGGGGCTAGCCCGATAGCCAAAAACATTCAGTACTTC. The complete variable domain, with remaining parts taken from reference TRBV2 and TRBJ2-4, reads EPEVTQTPSHQVTQMGQEVILRCVPISNHLYFYWYRQILGQKVEFLVSFYNNEISEKSEIFDDQFSVERPDGSNFTLKIRSTKLEDSAMYFCASSGASPIAKNIQYFGAGTRLSVL.

The chain uses TRBV7-2 and TRBJ1-5; weak D call: TRBD1 (6 bases). The germline gives CDR1 SGHTA, CDR2 FQGNSA. Trimming cost V 2 bases and J 5 bases, with 13 bases left between them. This CDR3 has 15 residues. The CDR3 DNA reads TGTGCCAGCAGCTTATACAGGGCAGGGGATCAGCCCCAGCATTTT. Translating it yields CASSLYRAGDQPQHF.

This rearrangement joins TRBV2 to TRBJ2-7; D possibly corresponds to TRBD2 (6 bases). The germline V gene encodes CDR1 SNHLY and CDR2 FYNNEI. Trimming cost V 4 bases and J 0 bases, with 7 bases left between them. This CDR3 has 13 residues. The CDR3 DNA follows: TGTGCCAGCAGTGGGGACTCCTCCTACGAGCAGTACTTC. Translating it yields CASSGDSSYEQYF.

This chain joins TRBV21-1 and TRBJ2-1; TRBD1 reflects the table's D call only, with no check against the DNA. TRBV21-1 is a listed pseudogene. CDR3 length equals 13 residues. CDR3 coding DNA: TGTGCCAGCAGCACCGAAGGGGGCGATGAGCAGTTCTTC. This sequence encodes CASSTEGGDEQFF.

The rearrangement joins TRBV10-3 to TRBJ2-1, with 7 positions matching TRBD2. The germline V gene encodes CDR1 ENHRY and CDR2 SYGVKD. The trim removed 2 bases at V and 0 bases at J, leaving 10 bases unmatched. There are 18 residues in the CDR3. The CDR3 protein is CAISEPTSSGRSYNEQFF. The DNA of the CDR3 is TGTGCCATCAGTGAGCCAACCTCTAGCGGACGCTCCTACAATGAGCAGTTCTTC.

The V gene is TRBV27, the J gene TRBJ2-1, with 12 bases identical to TRBD1. Germline V CDR1 and CDR2: MNHEY, SMNVEV (reference sequence). CDR3 length: 15 amino acids. The V gene end was trimmed by 3 bases and the J gene end by 9 bases; junction bases not matched to a gene: 6. CDR3 coding DNA: TGTGCCAGCAGTTTGGGGACAGGGGGCTTAGGTGAGCAGTTCTTC. It translates to CASSLGTGGLGEQFF.

CDR3 loop: CASSPDYPRNTEAFF. The CDR3 DNA is TGTGCCAGCAGCCCCGATTACCCAAGGAACACTGAAGCTTTCTTT. The chain links TRBV27 to TRBJ1-1; D is unclear. CDR3 size: 15 residues. Trimming took 6 bases from V and 1 from J, leaving 15 bases between them. Germline V gene data show CDR1 as MNHEY and CDR2 as SMNVEV (reference sequence).

This chain connects TRBV19 to TRBJ2-7, with TRBD2 matching over 8 bases. The germline V gene has CDR1 LNHDA and CDR2 SQIVND (reference sequence). V lost 8 bases and J lost 3; bases outside the gene matches: 6. The CDR3 covers 13 residues. CDR3 bases: TGTGCCAGTTCCAAGCGGGGGATCTACGAGCAGTACTTC. Protein sequence: CASSKRGIYEQYF.

V is TRBV5-6 and J is TRBJ1-1, with D possibly matching TRBD1 (5 bases). Trimming stripped 0 bases from V and 3 bases from J, with 9 bases between. Germline V gives CDR1 SGHDT, CDR2 YYEEEE. The CDR3 has 14 residues. This CDR3 is CASSLVGGDTEAFF. In DNA form, the CDR3 reads TGTGCCAGCAGCTTGGTGGGGGGTGACACTGAAGCTTTCTTT. Drawing the rest from reference TRBV5-6 and TRBJ1-1, the complete variable domain is DAGVTQSPTHLIKTRGQQVTLRCSPKSGHDTVSWYQQALGQGPQFIFQYYEEEERQRGNFPDRFSGHQFPNYSSELNVNALLLGDSALYLCASSLVGGDTEAFFGQGTRLTVV.

The rearrangement uses TRBV28 and TRBJ2-7; D is tentatively TRBD1 or TRBD2 (5 bases each). Germline V gene data show CDR1 as MDHEN and CDR2 as SYDVKM. The germline V and J ends were trimmed by 5 bases and 2 bases, with 19 bases remaining between them. The CDR3 is 16 amino acids. CDR3: CASSAYRGPKPYEQYF. The CDR3 DNA is TGTGCCAGCAGTGCTTACCGGGGCCCCAAGCCCTACGAGCAGTACTTC.